This passage covers 29 T cell receptor beta chains from one sample sequenced in a study of T-cell memory formation after mild COVID-19. In TCRdb, the 5' RACE reads were re-called with MiXCR into one record per CDR3 protein. The profile shows 95,000 to 120,000 distinct CDR3 sequences, 15% to 20% of them singletons. Sequencing was carried out using PBMCs or a T cell subset sorted from them (not recorded which). The receptors here all came from a young man who had mild COVID-19 (a few samples of this study predate the infection). Cell type and time point are not known.

This clonotype was observed a few times. The rearrangement joins TRBV24-1 to TRBJ2-1, with 8 bases lining up with TRBD1. V gave up 1 base and J gave up 5 bases; unmatched junction bases: 3. From germline, CDR1 is KGHDR and CDR2 SFDVKD. This CDR3 has 15 residues. The CDR3 sequence: CATSDFTTGDNEQFF. The DNA for the CDR3 is TGTGCCACCAGTGATTTTACGACAGGGGACAATGAGCAGTTCTTC.

The gene calls are TRBV4-1 and TRBJ2-1; no firm D call. Per germline, CDR1 MGHRA and CDR2 YSYEKL. This CDR3 has 12 residues. V was clipped by 0 bases and J by 5 bases, with 2 bases between them. The CDR3 DNA is TGCGCCAGCAGCCAAGACCACAATGAGCAGTTCTTC. Translating gives CASSQDHNEQFF.

This clonotype was seen a handful of times. The chain is built from TRBV12-3 or TRBV12-4 and TRBJ1-5; TRBD1 is a possible D gene (5 bases). The CDR3 spans 12 residues. The V end lost 7 bases, the J end lost 9 bases, and 13 bases lay between the germline ends. CDR3 coding DNA: TGTGCCAGCACCCCAGGGTTGGGGCCCCAGCATTTT. This gives the protein CASTPGLGPQHF.

This clonotype was picked up a small number of times. V and J are TRBV5-4 and TRBJ1-3, with a weak D call TRBD1 (6 bases). This CDR3 is built from 17 residues. V dropped 3 bases and J dropped 0 bases, with 16 bases sitting between them. CDR1 is SGHNT, CDR2 YYREEE, per germline (reference sequence). CDR3 nucleotide sequence: TGTGCCAGCAGCTCCGGGGGCCGGGGGAGCTCTGGAAACACCATATATTTT. It yields the protein CASSSGGRGSSGNTIYF.

There are many counts of this clonotype. The chain carries TRBV7-9 and TRBJ2-1; D not certain. The CDR3 totals 13 residues. V gave up 1 base and J gave up 7 bases, with 8 bases separating them. Looked up from germline, CDR1 is SEHNR and CDR2 is FQNEAQ (reference sequence). CDR3 amino acids: CASSLVAENEQFF. CDR3 nucleotides: TGTGCCAGCAGCTTAGTCGCTGAAAATGAGCAGTTCTTC.

This clonotype showed up just a few times. The V and J genes are TRBV4-3 and TRBJ1-4; TRBD1 agrees at 10 bases. Germline trimming cut 2 bases from V and 5 bases from J; bases unmatched to any gene: 2. Per the germline V gene, CDR1 is LGHNA and CDR2 is YSLEER. The CDR3 has 15 amino acids. The CDR3 bases are TGCGCCAGCAGCCAACCGGGACAGGGGAATGAAAAACTGTTTTTT. Residues: CASSQPGQGNEKLFF.

The gene calls are TRBV6-6 and TRBJ1-4, with 7 bases matching TRBD1. The CDR3 consists of 15 residues. V lost 5 bases and J lost 4; bases outside the gene matches: 7. The germline gives CDR1 MNHNY, CDR2 SVGAGI (reference sequence). For the CDR3, the DNA is TGTGCCAGCAGTAAAAGGACAGGTTATAATGAAAAACTGTTTTTT. Its translation: CASSKRTGYNEKLFF.

In this sample, this clonotype turned up a few times. J is TRBJ1-1 and V is TRBV21-1; TRBD1, the D gene given by the table, was not confirmed from the DNA. TRBV21-1 is described as a pseudogene. The CDR3 contains 13 residues. For the CDR3, the DNA is TGTGCCAGCAGGATACAGGGGTCGACTGAAGCTTTCTTT. Translation: CASRIQGSTEAFF.

The table lists this clonotype with a few counts. The rearrangement uses TRBV11-3 and TRBJ2-2; 9 bases match TRBD1. There are 15 residues in the CDR3. Trimming at V came to 5 bases and at J to 4 bases, leaving 5 bases not matched to a gene. Germline V lookup: CDR1 SGHNT, CDR2 YENEEA. In nucleotides, the CDR3 is TGTGCCAGCAGCACTCGACAGGGGGGCACCGGGGAGCTGTTTTTT. This gives the protein CASSTRQGGTGELFF.

The chain recombines TRBV7-9 with TRBJ1-1; D ambiguous. Trimming stripped 3 bases from V and 3 bases from J, with 11 bases between. The CDR3 consists of 14 residues. Germline CDR1 SEHNR, CDR2 FQNEAQ (reference sequence). The CDR3 reads CASSLIGPDTEAFF. The CDR3 DNA follows: TGTGCCAGCAGCTTGATTGGTCCGGACACTGAAGCTTTCTTT.

In this sample, this clonotype turned up a few times. This chain connects TRBV7-9 to TRBJ2-5; 8 bases line up with TRBD1. The CDR3 totals 13 residues. Germline-derived CDR1 and CDR2 are SEHNR and FQNEAQ (reference sequence). Trimming removed 8 bases from V and 5 bases from J; junction bases left unmatched: 7. The CDR3: CASETGGVETQYF. In DNA form, the CDR3 reads TGTGCCAGCGAAACAGGGGGAGTGGAGACCCAGTACTTC.

This clonotype was seen only a few times. The gene calls are TRBV6-1 and TRBJ2-3; the D is unclear. The CDR3 loop spans 14 amino acids. V lost 3 bases and J lost 5, with 12 bases in between. Germline values: CDR1 MNHNS, CDR2 SASEGT. CDR3 in amino acids: CASSEDQRRDTQYF. CDR3 in DNA: TGTGCCAGCAGTGAGGACCAGAGGAGAGATACGCAGTATTTT.

The chain joins TRBV20-1 to TRBJ2-3; D is undetermined. The CDR3 has 15 amino acids. Germline V gene sequence: CDR1 DFQATT, CDR2 SNEGSKA (reference sequence). Trimming left V 0 bases short and J 0 bases short, with 10 bases between. This chain's CDR3 is CSARDQVPSTDTQYF. DNA of the CDR3: TGCAGTGCTAGAGATCAGGTTCCTAGCACAGATACGCAGTATTTT.

The gene calls are TRBV29-1 and TRBJ2-7; TRBD1 agrees at 7 bases. J gave up 1 base and V 4 bases, and 7 bases lay outside the gene matches. Germline V lookup: CDR1 SQVTM, CDR2 ANQGSEA. The CDR3 spans 14 residues. In DNA form, the CDR3 reads TGCAGCGTTGCCCCCGGCAGGGGGTCCTACGAGCAGTACTTC. This sequence encodes CSVAPGRGSYEQYF.

CDR3 in DNA: TGCAGCGTGGTGAACACTGAAGCTTTCTTT. It specifies CSVVNTEAFF. The rearrangement uses TRBV29-1 and TRBJ1-1; no firm D call. The CDR3 is 10 amino acids. V was cut by 6 bases and J by 0 bases, with 2 bases left in between. Per germline, CDR1 SQVTM and CDR2 ANQGSEA. The full variable domain, rest sourced from reference TRBV29-1 and TRBJ1-1, is SAVISQKPSRDICQRGTSLTIQCQVDSQVTMMFWYRQQPGQSLTLIATANQGSEATYESGFVIDKFPISRPNLTFSTLTVSNMSPEDSSIYLCSVVNTEAFFGQGTRLTVV.

This clonotype has at least ten counts. The V call is TRBV5-1, the J call TRBJ2-3; 10 bases align to TRBD2. Trimming at V came to 6 bases and at J to 2 bases, leaving 6 bases not matched to a gene. CDR3 length: 15 residues. The germline gives CDR1 SGHRS, CDR2 YFSETQ. The CDR3 nucleotides read TGCGCCAGCACCCAGGGACTAGCGATCACAGATACGCAGTATTTT. This gives the protein CASTQGLAITDTQYF.

The chain recombines TRBV7-2 with TRBJ1-4; the match to TRBD1 covers 11 bases. The V segment lost 4 bases and the J segment 7 bases; nucleotides outside the gene matches: 5. Germline V gives CDR1 SGHTA, CDR2 FQGNSA. This CDR3 contains 15 residues. CDR3 nucleotides: TGTGCCAGCAGCTGGGGGACAGGGGGTAGTGAAAAACTGTTTTTT. Protein product: CASSWGTGGSEKLFF. Complete variable domain (other parts from reference TRBV7-2 and TRBJ1-4): GAGVSQSPSNKVTEKGKDVELRCDPISGHTALYWYRQSLGQGLEFLIYFQGNSAPDKSGLPSDRFSAERTGGSVSTLTIQRTQQEDSAVYLCASSWGTGGSEKLFFGSGTQLSVL.

The V gene is TRBV28, the J gene TRBJ1-5, with unresolved D. The CDR3 runs 14 residues. V was pared by 8 bases and J by 2 bases, with 13 bases between. Looked up from germline, CDR1 is MDHEN and CDR2 is SYDVKM. The CDR3 DNA reads as TGTGCCAGCCTACTGCACACGGGCAATCAGCCCCAGCATTTT. Protein product: CASLLHTGNQPQHF.

The V gene is TRBV7-3, the J gene TRBJ2-1; D uncertain. The CDR3 has 14 amino acids. V lost 5 bases and J lost 3, with 11 bases in between. Germline V CDR1 and CDR2: SGHTA, FQGTGA. CDR3 in DNA: TGTGCCAGCAGCCCGACTTCTATCTACAATGAGCAGTTCTTC. Protein sequence: CASSPTSIYNEQFF.

This sequence joins TRBV7-2 and TRBJ1-1; tentatively, D is TRBD1 (6 bases). V was trimmed by 4 bases and J by 11 bases, leaving 20 bases between them. Germline V gives CDR1 SGHTA, CDR2 FQGNSA. The CDR3 totals 14 residues. CDR3: CASSWTTGSGLAFF. In nucleotides, the CDR3 is TGTGCCAGCAGCTGGACCACAGGGAGTGGACTGGCTTTCTTT.

The CDR3 region is CASSLDTAYNSPLHF. CDR3 in DNA: TGCGCCAGCAGCTTGGACACGGCCTATAATTCACCCCTCCACTTT. The genes are TRBV5-1 and TRBJ1-6; the D is unclear. The CDR3 loop spans 15 amino acids. V was trimmed by 0 bases and J by 2 bases, leaving 6 bases between them. In germline, CDR1 is SGHRS, CDR2 YFSETQ. Full variable domain (outside the CDR3, taken from reference TRBV5-1 and TRBJ1-6): KAGVTQTPRYLIKTRGQQVTLSCSPISGHRSVSWYQQTPGQGLQFLFEYFSETQRNKGNFPGRFSGRQFSNSRSEMNVSTLELGDSALYLCASSLDTAYNSPLHFGNGTRLTVT.

This chain connects TRBV19 to TRBJ2-1, with TRBD2 identical over 9 bases. Looked up from germline, CDR1 is LNHDA and CDR2 is SQIVND (reference sequence). V was clipped by 6 bases and J by 5 bases; unmatched bases: 8. CDR3 length: 15 residues. The CDR3 nucleotides read TGTGCCAGTAGCCCTAATAGCGGGGGCCACAATGAGCAGTTCTTC. Translation gives CASSPNSGGHNEQFF.

This clonotype was observed a handful of times. CDR3 sequence: CASSPWTGSNTEAFF. The CDR3 DNA sequence: TGTGCCAGCTCACCGTGGACAGGGAGCAACACTGAAGCTTTCTTT. This sequence joins TRBV18 and TRBJ1-1, with 8 bases aligning to TRBD1. The CDR3 runs to 15 residues. Germline values: CDR1 KGHSH, CDR2 LQKENI. V lost 3 bases, J lost 2 bases, and 5 bases stayed unmatched.

A few counts support this clonotype. The chain employs TRBV7-2 and TRBJ2-5; possibly TRBD2 for D (5 bases). V dropped 5 bases and J dropped 4 bases, with 14 bases sitting between them. This CDR3 region has 14 residues. From germline, CDR1 is SGHTA and CDR2 FQGNSA. In DNA, the CDR3 is TGTGCCAGCAGCCCCACGAGGGTCGGAGAGACCCAGTACTTC. Amino acid sequence: CASSPTRVGETQYF. The whole variable domain, remainder taken from reference TRBV7-2 and TRBJ2-5, is GAGVSQSPSNKVTEKGKDVELRCDPISGHTALYWYRQSLGQGLEFLIYFQGNSAPDKSGLPSDRFSAERTGGSVSTLTIQRTQQEDSAVYLCASSPTRVGETQYFGPGTRLLVL.

This clonotype was observed a few times. The chain couples TRBV6-5 to TRBJ1-1, with a possible D match to TRBD1 (6 bases). CDR3 length: 15 amino acids. Germline loops: CDR1 MNHEY, CDR2 SVGAGI. Trimming left V 4 bases short and J 8 bases short, with 20 bases between. This chain's CDR3 is CASSSGQFGKTEAFF. The CDR3 DNA sequence: TGTGCCAGCAGTTCTGGACAGTTCGGAAAAACCGAAGCTTTCTTT.

The chain employs TRBV7-3 and TRBJ1-1, with D hard to call. Trimming took 2 bases from V and 5 from J, leaving 12 bases between them. Germline-derived CDR1 and CDR2 are SGHTA and FQGTGA. The length of the CDR3 is 14 residues. The CDR3 coding sequence is TGTGCCAGCAGCTTAGCGAGGTCTCGGACTGAAGCTTTCTTT. This sequence encodes CASSLARSRTEAFF.

The chain recombines TRBV28 with TRBJ1-6, with TRBD1 matching 8 bases. V dropped 5 bases and J dropped 7; count of bases not matched to a gene: 4. There are 14 residues in the CDR3. The germline V gene encodes CDR1 MDHEN and CDR2 SYDVKM. CDR3 protein: CASSLTGGNSPLHF. CDR3 coding DNA: TGTGCCAGCAGTCTTACAGGGGGAAATTCACCCCTCCACTTT.

This chain links TRBV19 with TRBJ2-5; D is possibly TRBD1 (6 bases). Trimming removed 4 bases at V and 5 bases at J, with 11 bases between. The CDR3 has 13 residues. Germline CDR1 reads LNHDA; CDR2 reads SQIVND (reference sequence). CDR3 DNA: TGTGCCAGTAGTACTCACAGGGTGGAGACCCAGTACTTC. Its translation is CASSTHRVETQYF.

There are a few counts of this clonotype. The rearrangement links TRBV5-4 to TRBJ2-1; 8 bases match TRBD1. The CDR3 has 16 amino acids. CDR1 is SGHNT and CDR2 is YYREEE in the germline V gene (reference sequence). J was trimmed by 6 bases and V by 4 bases; bases with no gene match: 12. The CDR3 nucleotides are TGTGCCAGCAGCCCCCCCGGGCAGGGGGCGATCAATGAGCAGTTCTTC. This encodes CASSPPGQGAINEQFF.